These 21 T cell receptor beta chains originate from one sample sequenced in a study of blood T cell repertoires in COVID-19. The table came from immunoSEQ multiplex PCR; TCRdb's copy has only in-frame clones and leaves some out. The profile shows fewer than 500,000 clones, around 90% of them singletons. Sequencing was done on a sample of PBMCs or T cells enriched from blood (not recorded which). These receptors were obtained from a woman between 18 and 30 years old with acute COVID-19.

V usage is TRBV7-6 and J usage is TRBJ2-1, with D possibly being TRBD1 (6 bases). V was pared by 5 bases and J by 4 bases, with 9 bases between. Per germline, CDR1 SGHVS and CDR2 FNYEAQ. CDR3 length: 13 residues. This CDR3 reads CASSPGQYNEQFF. CDR3 bases: TGTGCCAGCAGCCCTGGACAGTACAATGAGCAGTTCTTC.

The rearrangement joins TRBV6-4 to TRBJ2-3; TRBD2 matches at 12 bases. The CDR3 length is 19 residues. The germline gives CDR1 MRHNA, CDR2 SNTAGT. The trim removed 1 base at V and 1 base at J, leaving 9 bases unmatched. CDR3 DNA sequence: TGTGCCAGCAGTGACTGGTCTAGCGGGAGGGCCGTGGGCACAGATACGCAGTATTTT. Translating it yields CASSDWSSGRAVGTDTQYF.

The gene calls are TRBV2 and TRBJ2-1; perhaps TRBD1 as D (6 bases). Trimming removed 6 bases from V and 5 bases from J, with 11 bases in between. Per the germline V gene, CDR1 is SNHLY and CDR2 is FYNNEI. This CDR3 comprises 13 residues. The CDR3 bases are TGTGCCAGCAGGGCGGACAGACACAATGAGCAGTTCTTC. Encoded protein: CASRADRHNEQFF.

The rearrangement uses TRBV3-1 (or the pseudogene TRBV3-2) and TRBJ1-5; D possibly corresponds to TRBD1 (5 bases). V was cut by 4 bases and J by 9 bases, with 22 bases left in between. The germline gives CDR1 LGHDT, CDR2 YNNKEL (reference sequence). The CDR3 consists of 16 residues. In nucleotides, the CDR3 is TGTGCCAGCAGCCCTTCGGGGACTGACGTCGGTGGGCCCCAGCATTTT. It translates to CASSPSGTDVGGPQHF.

This chain joins TRBV5-1 and TRBJ1-4; D unclear. The CDR3 loop spans 14 amino acids. The germline gives CDR1 SGHRS, CDR2 YFSETQ. Trimming shortened V by 2 bases and J by 12 bases, and 17 bases separated the two germline ends. CDR3 sequence reads: CASSFADAGVELFF. The CDR3 bases are TGCGCCAGCAGCTTTGCAGACGCCGGGGTGGAACTGTTTTTT. Together with reference TRBV5-1 and TRBJ1-4, the CDR3 gives the full variable domain: KAGVTQTPRYLIKTRGQQVTLSCSPISGHRSVSWYQQTPGQGLQFLFEYFSETQRNKGNFPGRFSGRQFSNSRSEMNVSTLELGDSALYLCASSFADAGVELFFGSGTQLSVL.

The genes are TRBV4-1 and TRBJ2-5; perhaps TRBD1 as D (6 bases). Trimming took 1 base from V and 2 from J, leaving 17 bases between them. Germline CDR1 reads MGHRA; CDR2 reads YSYEKL. CDR3 length: 17 residues. In DNA form, the CDR3 reads TGCGCCAGCAGCCAAGGCACCCTTCCCGACAGGCAAGAGACCCAGTACTTC. It yields the protein CASSQGTLPDRQETQYF.

This chain joins TRBV28 and TRBJ1-2; 8 nucleotides line up with TRBD1. V lost 6 bases, J lost 7 bases, and 1 base stayed unmatched. Per the germline V gene, CDR1 is MDHEN and CDR2 is SYDVKM. The CDR3 runs 11 residues. In DNA form, the CDR3 reads TGTGCCAGCAGGACAGGGGCTGGCTACACCTTC. Its translation is CASRTGAGYTF.

This sequence joins TRBV15 and TRBJ2-7; 11 positions agree with TRBD2. Looked up from germline, CDR1 is LNHNV and CDR2 is YYDKDF (reference sequence). Trimming cost V 1 base and J 4 bases; bases outside gene matches: 3. The CDR3 extends over 15 amino acids. The CDR3 sequence: CATSRVSGGAYEQYF. As DNA, the CDR3 is TGTGCCACCAGCAGAGTTAGCGGGGGGGCGTACGAGCAGTACTTC.

J is TRBJ2-1 and V is TRBV7-9; D perhaps matches TRBD2 (6 bases). Deletions cut 1 base from V and 6 bases from J, with 19 bases between. There are 17 residues in the CDR3. CDR1 is SEHNR, CDR2 FQNEAQ, per germline (reference sequence). The CDR3 here is CASSLGGAGRRANEQFF. The CDR3 DNA reads as TGTGCCAGCAGCTTAGGGGGTGCCGGGAGAAGGGCCAATGAGCAGTTCTTC.

The rearrangement links TRBV12-1 to TRBJ2-1; the DNA was not compared with TRBD2, the D call given in the table. TRBV12-1 is labeled a pseudogene. This CDR3 is 14 amino acids long. The CDR3 loop reads CASSSERSDNEQFF. CDR3 nucleotides: TGTGCCAGCAGCTCCGAGCGTAGTGACAATGAGCAGTTCTTC.

V gene TRBV7-6 combines with J gene TRBJ2-2, with a possible D match to TRBD2 (6 bases). V lost 5 bases and J lost 6, with 25 bases in between. Germline CDR1 and CDR2: SGHVS and FNYEAQ. The CDR3 consists of 18 residues. The DNA of the CDR3 is TGTGCCAGCAGCAAAGGGAGACCCGGGGCTAGCGAGGCCGGGGAGCTGTTTTTT. It specifies CASSKGRPGASEAGELFF.

The V gene is TRBV13, the J gene TRBJ2-5; 9 bases are a match to TRBD1. Per germline, CDR1 PRHDT and CDR2 FYEKMQ (reference sequence). The CDR3 has 14 residues. V shed 5 bases and J 5 bases; nucleotides not matched to a gene: 6. DNA for the CDR3: TGTGCCAGCAGCGTACAGGGGGCTGGGGAGACCCAGTACTTC. Translated, it gives CASSVQGAGETQYF. Using reference TRBV13 and TRBJ2-5 for the parts outside the CDR3, the full variable domain is AAGVIQSPRHLIKEKRETATLKCYPIPRHDTVYWYQQGPGQDPQFLISFYEKMQSDKGSIPDRFSAQQFSDYHSELNMSSLELGDSALYFCASSVQGAGETQYFGPGTRLLVL.

This clone has only one observation. J is TRBJ2-2 and V is TRBV4-1, with 9 bases identical to TRBD2. Per the germline V gene, CDR1 is MGHRA and CDR2 is YSYEKL. CDR3 length equals 17 residues. The V and J ends lost 0 bases and 5 bases, in that order; junction bases with no gene match: 7. CDR3 in DNA: TGCGCCAGCAGCCAAGATCCCGCGGGAGGGGAAACCGGGGAGCTGTTTTTT. The encoded protein is CASSQDPAGGETGELFF.

The gene calls are TRBV5-6 and TRBJ1-2, with D tentatively TRBD1 (5 bases). The CDR3 is made up of 14 amino acids. Germline assignment: CDR1 SGHDT and CDR2 YYEEEE. The ends were cut back, 1 base at V and 2 bases at J, with 9 bases in the middle. Here the CDR3 reads CASSLFRQNYGYTF. The CDR3 DNA follows: TGTGCCAGCAGCTTGTTCCGACAGAACTATGGCTACACCTTC.

The chain uses TRBV7-9 and TRBJ1-1, with 9 bases fitting TRBD1. In germline, CDR1 is SEHNR, CDR2 FQNEAQ (reference sequence). V was clipped by 0 bases and J by 3 bases; unmatched bases: 5. The CDR3 is made up of 16 amino acids. The CDR3 reads CASSLAGGQGDTEAFF. CDR3 sequence (DNA): TGTGCCAGCAGCTTAGCGGGGGGACAGGGAGACACTGAAGCTTTCTTT.

The sample holds one count of this clone. J is TRBJ2-3 and V is TRBV24-1, with D uncertain. Trimming left V 0 bases short and J 5 bases short, with 2 bases between. From germline, CDR1 is KGHDR and CDR2 SFDVKD. This CDR3 spans 12 amino acids. The CDR3 loop is CATSDLRDTQYF. CDR3 coding DNA: TGTGCCACCAGTGATTTGCGAGATACGCAGTATTTT.

This clone was detected only once. The rearrangement links TRBV20-1 to TRBJ2-3; the D gene is possibly TRBD2 (6 bases). V lost 3 bases and J 11 bases, leaving 24 bases between the germline ends. Germline-derived CDR1 and CDR2 are DFQATT and SNEGSKA (reference sequence). The CDR3 totals 15 residues. CDR3 DNA sequence: TGCAGTGCTAGTGGAACCGGGGGAAGAACCGGGGAGCAGTATTTT. The encoded protein is CSASGTGGRTGEQYF.

The gene calls are TRBV6-1 and TRBJ2-7, with D possibly being TRBD1 (6 bases). CDR1 is MNHNS and CDR2 is SASEGT in the germline V gene. Trimming took 3 bases from V and 2 from J, leaving 8 bases between them. This CDR3 contains 13 residues. The CDR3 reads CASSEGATYEQYF. The CDR3 nucleotides read TGTGCCAGCAGTGAGGGGGCGACCTACGAGCAGTACTTC.

This rearrangement joins TRBV28 to TRBJ1-4; 12 nucleotides align to TRBD1. Trimming at V came to 5 bases and at J to 6 bases, leaving 4 bases not matched to a gene. There are 15 residues in the CDR3. Germline V CDR1 and CDR2: MDHEN, SYDVKM. DNA of the CDR3: TGTGCCAGCAGTGATGGGACAGGGGGCGATGAAAAACTGTTTTTT. Encoded protein: CASSDGTGGDEKLFF.

V usage is TRBV7-6 and J usage is TRBJ2-5; 10 nucleotides line up with TRBD1. The junction had 7 bases not matched to a gene; V was cut back by 5 bases and J by 4 bases. From germline, CDR1 is SGHVS and CDR2 FNYEAQ. The CDR3 loop spans 15 amino acids. The CDR3, as DNA: TGTGCCAGCAGCCCACGGGACAGGGGAGGAGAGACCCAGTACTTC. Amino acids: CASSPRDRGGETQYF.

This clone was found once. The chain couples TRBV15 to TRBJ2-6; tentative D call: TRBD1 (6 bases). Trimming shortened V by 3 bases and J by 4 bases, and 10 bases separated the two germline ends. Germline values: CDR1 LNHNV, CDR2 YYDKDF (reference sequence). CDR3 length: 15 amino acids. DNA for the CDR3: TGTGCCACCAGCAGGGGGGCCGAAGGGGCCAACGTCCTGACTTTC. It is translated as CATSRGAEGANVLTF.